The 19 T cell receptor beta chains in this list originate from one sample, sequenced in a study of cytomegalovirus exposure and HLA in healthy donors. Use of 60 Vbeta and 13 Jbeta primers characterized the PCR. Method: immunoSEQ multiplex PCR; TCRdb's copy keeps in-frame clones and lacks some. This table has 130,000 or so clones, about 75% appearing once. The sample was PBMCs. Every receptor here comes from a man aged 35-49 years in good health and CMV-seronegative.

DNA for the CDR3: TGTGCCAGCAGCTTCGCACAGGTTGGGACTGAAGCTTTCTTT. Translation gives CASSFAQVGTEAFF. The V gene is TRBV11-2, the J gene TRBJ1-1, with TRBD1 as a possible D gene (5 bases). Trimming cost V 3 bases and J 5 bases, with 13 bases left between them. Germline V gene sequence: CDR1 SGHAT, CDR2 FQNNGV. The CDR3 length is 14 residues.

The V gene is TRBV9, the J gene TRBJ2-3; 7 bases line up with TRBD1. Looked up from germline, CDR1 is SGDLS and CDR2 is YYNGEE. The CDR3 contains 16 residues. J was trimmed by 1 base and V by 0 bases; bases with no gene match: 5. The CDR3 is CASSVGVGQGTDTQYF. The CDR3 coding sequence is TGTGCCAGCAGCGTAGGGGTAGGACAGGGCACAGATACGCAGTATTTT.

This chain links TRBV29-1 with TRBJ2-3, with 8 positions matching TRBD2. CDR3 size: 15 residues. J lost 2 bases, V lost 5 bases, and 9 bases had no gene match. Germline V gives CDR1 SQVTM, CDR2 ANQGSEA. CDR3 sequence (DNA): TGCAGCGTTCTCCGCCGGGGGGGGACCACAGATACGCAGTATTTT. Translation gives CSVLRRGGTTDTQYF.

The gene calls are TRBV27 and TRBJ1-1, with D perhaps TRBD1 (6 bases). The V gene's germline CDR1 is MNHEY and CDR2 SMNVEV (reference sequence). The CDR3 covers 15 residues. V shed 5 bases and J shed 5 bases, with 18 bases lying between them. CDR3 sequence reads: CASSIAVDSPTEAFF. The CDR3 nucleotides read TGTGCCAGCAGTATTGCCGTGGACAGTCCTACTGAAGCTTTCTTT.

V is TRBV5-1 and J is TRBJ2-1; TRBD2 is a possible D gene (6 bases). The CDR3 is made up of 16 amino acids. Germline assignment: CDR1 SGHRS and CDR2 YFSETQ. The ends were cut back, 0 bases at V and 2 bases at J, with 12 bases in the middle. CDR3 amino acids: CASSLGGLGTYNEQFF. In nucleotides, the CDR3 is TGCGCCAGCAGCTTGGGGGGACTCGGAACCTACAATGAGCAGTTCTTC.

J is TRBJ2-5 and V is TRBV4-1, with TRBD1 matching over 11 bases. The DNA end favors TRBJ2-7, so the J call may be wrong. Germline V CDR1 and CDR2: MGHRA, YSYEKL. The CDR3 sequence is 17 residues long. The CDR3 is CASSQTRGTGGPYEQYF. CDR3 nucleotides: TGCGCCAGCAGCCAAACCCGGGGGACAGGGGGACCCTACGAGCAGTACTTC.

The rearrangement links TRBV9 to TRBJ2-5; TRBD1 agrees at 8 bases. CDR1 is SGDLS, CDR2 YYNGEE, per germline. Trimming took 2 bases from V and 5 from J; bases not matched to a gene: 8. This CDR3 has 15 amino acids. CDR3 in DNA: TGTGCCAGCAGCGTTCGAAAGGACAGGGATGAGACCCAGTACTTC. Translation: CASSVRKDRDETQYF.

This clone came up a few times. This chain links TRBV10-3 with TRBJ2-3, with a possible D match to TRBD1 (6 bases). The CDR3 is 14 residues long. The V gene's germline CDR1 is ENHRY and CDR2 SYGVKD. V was pared by 5 bases and J by 0 bases, with 9 bases between. Written as DNA, the CDR3 is TGTGCCATCAGTCCTGGACAGAGCACAGATACGCAGTATTTT. Residues: CAISPGQSTDTQYF.

This clone was observed a few times. The rearrangement joins TRBV7-6 to TRBJ2-1, with 8 bases fitting TRBD2. With V trimmed by 4 bases and J by 4 bases, 3 bases remained unmatched. CDR1 is SGHVS and CDR2 is FNYEAQ in the germline V gene. The CDR3 has 14 amino acids. DNA of the CDR3: TGTGCCAGCAGCTCTAGCGGGTCTTACAATGAGCAGTTCTTC. This sequence encodes CASSSSGSYNEQFF. The whole variable domain, filled in from reference TRBV7-6 and TRBJ2-1, reads GAGVSQSPRYKVTKRGQDVALRCDPISGHVSLYWYRQALGQGPEFLTYFNYEAQQDKSGLPNDRFSAERPEGSISTLTIQRTEQRDSAMYRCASSSSGSYNEQFFGPGTRLTVL.

This clone has only a few counts. The gene calls are TRBV4-1 and TRBJ2-7; 7 bases agree with TRBD1. Germline trimming cut 1 base from V and 3 bases from J; bases unmatched to any gene: 6. This CDR3 is 15 amino acids long. Germline V CDR1 and CDR2: MGHRA, YSYEKL. CDR3 in DNA: TGCGCCAGCAGCCAAGGAAGAGCAGGGGGCTACGAGCAGTACTTC. Its translation is CASSQGRAGGYEQYF.

This clone was found a few times. This rearrangement joins TRBV9 to TRBJ2-5, with 7 nucleotides matching TRBD1. The ends lost 1 base at V and 3 bases at J; junction bases unmatched: 3. The CDR3 spans 14 residues. Looked up from germline, CDR1 is SGDLS and CDR2 is YYNGEE. Written as DNA, the CDR3 is TGTGCCAGCAGCGTACAGGGGGTAGAAGAGACCCAGTACTTC. Translation: CASSVQGVEETQYF.

There are many counts of this clone. The rearrangement uses TRBV4-2 and TRBJ1-1, with unresolved D. Per the germline V gene, CDR1 is LGHNA and CDR2 is YNFKEQ. Trimming removed 1 base at V and 2 bases at J, with 8 bases between. There are 14 residues in the CDR3. The CDR3: CASSQGGFNTEAFF. The CDR3 region has the DNA TGTGCCAGCAGCCAAGGCGGGTTTAACACTGAAGCTTTCTTT.

V usage is TRBV7-2 and J usage is TRBJ2-5, with TRBD2 identical over 7 bases. The end of the DNA fits TRBJ2-7 better, so the J call may be wrong. From germline, CDR1 is SGHTA and CDR2 FQGNSA. This CDR3 is 15 amino acids long. The CDR3 nucleotides read TGTGCCAGCAGCTTAGCGCATGGGGGGGAGTCCGAGCAGTACTTC. As protein: CASSLAHGGESEQYF.

This chain joins TRBV18 and TRBJ1-4, with D uncertain. Germline loops: CDR1 KGHSH, CDR2 LQKENI. Trimming cost V 1 base and J 6 bases, with 9 bases left between them. The length of the CDR3 is 14 residues. CDR3 in DNA: TGTGCCAGCTCACCACGGGGAGGTGATGAAAAACTGTTTTTT. Protein sequence: CASSPRGGDEKLFF.

The gene calls are TRBV4-2 and TRBJ2-2; a weak D match, TRBD1 (6 bases). The CDR3 runs 17 residues. Between the trimmed V and J ends, which lost 0 bases and 3 bases, there was a span of 14 bases. CDR1 is LGHNA and CDR2 is YNFKEQ in the germline V gene. For the CDR3, the DNA is TGTGCCAGCAGCCAAGATCTGGGGCAGGGGTACACCGGGGAGCTGTTTTTT. The encoded protein is CASSQDLGQGYTGELFF.

The J gene is TRBJ2-5, the V gene TRBV5-1; 7 bases map to TRBD1. Judging by the DNA end, TRBJ2-7 fits better; the J call may be wrong. CDR3 length: 16 amino acids. CDR1 SGHRS and CDR2 YFSETQ come from the germline V gene. The CDR3 sequence: CASSLESTGITLEQYF. CDR3 nucleotides: TGCGCCAGCAGCTTGGAATCGACAGGGATAACCCTCGAGCAGTACTTC.

The V call is TRBV15, the J call TRBJ1-1, with 9 positions matching TRBD1. This CDR3 region has 15 residues. V gave up 5 bases and J gave up 4 bases; unmatched junction bases: 8. Germline V gene sequence: CDR1 LNHNV, CDR2 YYDKDF (reference sequence). CDR3 in amino acids: CATSLQGARLTEAFF. Here the CDR3 DNA reads TGTGCCACCAGCTTACAGGGGGCGCGGCTCACTGAAGCTTTCTTT.

The genes are TRBV28 and TRBJ2-2, with 9 bases lining up with TRBD2. V lost 2 bases and J lost 4; bases outside the gene matches: 2. Germline CDR1 and CDR2: MDHEN and SYDVKM. The CDR3 contains 15 residues. As DNA, the CDR3 is TGTGCCAGCAGTTTAAGGCGGGGGGGCACCGGGGAGCTGTTTTTT. This codes for CASSLRRGGTGELFF.

This clone was counted a few times. The rearrangement joins TRBV7-9 to TRBJ1-1, with D unclear. Germline CDR1 SEHNR, CDR2 FQNEAQ (reference sequence). The CDR3 extends over 15 amino acids. V lost 5 bases and J lost 0, with 13 bases in between. CDR3 DNA sequence: TGTGCCAGCAGCGTCCTTTACAGCCTGAACACTGAAGCTTTCTTT. Its protein product is CASSVLYSLNTEAFF.